A selection of T cell receptor beta chains follows, all from one sample in a study of PD-1 blockade in mismatch repair-deficient tumors. Here immunoSEQ multiplex PCR was the method, and the copy in TCRdb shows in-frame clones only, minus some. The sample lists about 84,000 clones, about 85% occurring once. Sequencing used peripheral blood, obtained 12 weeks after starting pembrolizumab. The receptors originated from an adult with mismatch repair-deficient cancer. Both conserved end residues are part of each CDR3. A D gene is named only where the DNA matches it firmly. Rows may omit the clone size; those that give it use once, few, many or a size class.

clone size: -; J gene: TRBJ2-5; V gene: TRBV2; D gene: -; CDR3 protein: CAQTDKETQYF; CDR3 DNA: TGTGCCCAGACGGATAAAGAGACCCAGTACTTC
clone size: -; J gene: TRBJ2-3; V gene: TRBV19; D gene: -; CDR3 protein: CASGLGGGSTDTQYF; CDR3 DNA: TGTGCCAGTGGCTTGGGCGGCGGAAGCACAGATACGCAGTATTTT
clone size: -; J gene: TRBJ1-2; V gene: TRBV13; D gene: TRBD1; CDR3 protein: CASSPGTANYGYTF; CDR3 DNA: TGTGCCAGCAGCCCTGGGACAGCTAACTATGGCTACACCTTC
clone size: -; J gene: TRBJ1-2; V gene: TRBV4-3; D gene: TRBD1; CDR3 protein: CASSPDRGLDGYTF; CDR3 DNA: TGCGCCAGCAGCCCGGACAGGGGGCTCGATGGCTACACCTTC
clone size: -; J gene: TRBJ2-3; V gene: TRBV7-3; D gene: -; CDR3 protein: CASSLGYRDTDTQYF; CDR3 DNA: TGTGCCAGCAGCCTAGGCTATCGGGACACAGATACGCAGTATTTT
clone size: -; J gene: TRBJ2-2; V gene: TRBV5-1; D gene: -; CDR3 protein: CASSLVGLNTGELFF; CDR3 DNA: TGCGCCAGCAGCTTGGTGGGATTAAACACCGGGGAGCTGTTTTTT
clone size: -; J gene: TRBJ1-2; V gene: TRBV27; D gene: -; CDR3 protein: CASSRGEYDYGYTF; CDR3 DNA: TGTGCCAGCAGCCGAGGAGAGTACGACTATGGCTACACCTTC
clone size: -; J gene: TRBJ2-1; V gene: TRBV30; D gene: -; CDR3 protein: CAWSVRPSLNEQFF; CDR3 DNA: TGTGCCTGGAGTGTACGGCCTAGCCTCAATGAGCAGTTCTTC
clone size: few; J gene: TRBJ1-4; V gene: TRBV19; D gene: TRBD1; CDR3 protein: CASRGTGGPLFF; CDR3 DNA: TGTGCCAGTAGGGGGACAGGGGGCCCACTGTTTTTT
clone size: -; J gene: TRBJ2-1; V gene: TRBV9; D gene: -; CDR3 protein: CASSTRAGGEQFF; CDR3 DNA: TGTGCCAGCAGCACTCGTGCCGGGGGTGAGCAGTTCTTC
clone size: -; J gene: TRBJ1-4; V gene: TRBV6-1; D gene: -; CDR3 protein: CATSPGARHEKLFF; CDR3 DNA: TGTGCCACCTCACCAGGAGCCAGGCATGAAAAACTGTTTTTT
clone size: -; J gene: TRBJ1-1; V gene: TRBV5-6; D gene: -; CDR3 protein: CASSSLLTGARTEAFF; CDR3 DNA: TGTGCCAGCAGCTCCCTGCTAACGGGGGCACGCACTGAAGCTTTCTTT
clone size: -; J gene: TRBJ2-7; V gene: TRBV9; D gene: -; CDR3 protein: CASSVVASSYEQYF; CDR3 DNA: TGTGCCAGCAGCGTAGTTGCGAGCTCCTACGAGCAGTACTTC
clone size: few; J gene: TRBJ2-2; V gene: TRBV9; D gene: TRBD1; CDR3 protein: CASSPRDRNTGELFF; CDR3 DNA: TGTGCCAGCAGTCCCCGGGACAGGAACACCGGGGAGCTGTTTTTT
clone size: once; J gene: TRBJ1-4; V gene: TRBV7-9; D gene: TRBD1; CDR3 protein: CASSRGTGGYNEKLFF; CDR3 DNA: TGTGCCAGCAGCCGAGGGACAGGGGGTTATAATGAAAAACTGTTTTTT